The clone carrying this T cell receptor (beta chain) was observed a few times. These data originate in a study of blood T cells in healthy people across ages. The authors ran a second PCR of about 7 to 12 cycles using a sample-barcoded 5' primer and a J-beta primer mix. TCRdb reprocessed the 5' RACE reads with MiXCR, giving one entry per CDR3 protein. This sample has over 950,000 distinct CDR3 sequences, with 45% to 60% found just once. The ends were cut back, 3 bases at V and 8 bases at J, with 14 bases in the middle. CDR1 SEHNR and CDR2 FQNEAQ come from the germline V gene (reference sequence). The CDR3 spans 14 residues.

The chain joins TRBV7-9 to TRBJ2-1; tentative D call: TRBD2 (6 bases). Sequenced input: blood. The receptor was isolated from a woman aged 55-69 years in good health. CDR3 residues: CASSLTGVRDEQFF. Written as DNA, the CDR3 is TGTGCCAGCAGCTTGACGGGAGTTCGGGATGAGCAGTTCTTC. The full variable domain, in which reference TRBV7-9 and TRBJ2-1 provide the parts outside the CDR3, is DTGVSQNPRHKITKRGQNVTFRCDPISEHNRLYWYRQTLGQGPEFLTYFQNEAQLEKSRLLSDRFSAERPKGSFSTLEIQRTEQGDSAMYLCASSLTGVRDEQFFGPGTRLTVL.